This record covers a single T cell receptor (beta chain). As handled by the study authors: The authors estimated nucleated cell counts from reference gene primer amplification. Measured with immunoSEQ multiplex PCR; TCRdb has only the in-frame clones, and not every one. V and J calls plus clone size are reproduced from that table; the DNA served to infer D and trimming. This table has some 83,000 clones, roughly 89% appearing once. The V and J ends lost 4 bases and 6 bases respectively, with 15 bases between them. This CDR3 comprises 14 residues. Germline V gene sequence: CDR1 SGHRS, CDR2 YFSETQ. These data belong to a study of blood T cell repertoires in COVID-19. For the study at large: Whether acute or convalescent, the COVID-19 samples came from the United States, Italy and Spain. The analysed material was cDNA or gDNA that came from T cells, B-cell-depleted T cells, or PBMCs.

The chain employs TRBV5-1 and TRBJ2-3; D possibly corresponds to TRBD1 (5 bases). The source of this sequence is a man aged 50 to 60 with acute or convalescent COVID-19. The specimen sequenced was peripheral blood. The CDR3 DNA sequence: TGCGCCAGCAGCCCGGTGGACATGATTGATACGCAGTATTTT. It translates to CASSPVDMIDTQYF.